In its sample, the clone carrying this TCR beta chain was seen many times. Its antigen is currently unknown. This sample is part of a study of metastatic and nonmetastatic thyroid tumors. The wider study: Across blood and tumor or nodule tissue, repertoires from malignant and benign thyroid patients were compared with one another. Study-wide results and caveats: The study reportedly found significantly higher TCR beta diversity in malignant thyroid tumors than benign nodules, in blood and tumor.

V lost 5 bases, J lost 8 bases, and 16 bases lay in between. The CDR3 contains 13 residues. CDR1 and CDR2 from the germline V gene are DFQATT and SNEGSKA (reference sequence). Original handling: Between-group CDR3 differences, defined by clinicopathological status, yielded a distant-metastasis classifier for papillary thyroid cancer. Via MiXCR, TCRdb re-called the PCR reads. TCRdb assigned the V and J calls; the authors' analysis was not used. Of roughly 14,000 clones listed, roughly 30% are singletons. Each patient went into thyroid surgery without having received any treatment. Sequencing was performed on tumor tissue. The chain links TRBV20-1 to TRBJ2-1, with TRBD2 as a possible D gene (6 bases). The TCR originated in a female donor with papillary thyroid cancer or a benign thyroid nodule (not recorded which). Some clones in this sample may be carry-over from other donors' samples. CDR3: CSAEGPRGDEQFF. Written as DNA, the CDR3 is TGCAGTGCTGAGGGACCCCGCGGGGATGAGCAGTTCTTC.